The source of this T cell receptor (beta chain) is a study of identical twins. Findings and caveats of the study: The study reached conclusions through statistical analysis that was cross-sectional, not following the same donors.

The CDR3 is 17 amino acids. Looked up from germline, CDR1 is SGHRS and CDR2 is YFSETQ. Trimming cost V 3 bases and J 0 bases, with 13 bases left between them. A universal primer site arose from template switching, and cDNA bore unique molecular identifiers. Each CDR3 protein gets one entry after TCRdb re-called the 5' RACE reads with MiXCR. The table has approximately 1.8 million distinct CDR3 sequences, around 33% seen once. This clonotype was counted a few times. The antigen remains undetermined. Sequencing was carried out using cord blood. V usage is TRBV5-1 and J usage is TRBJ2-6; D is ambiguous. The origin of this receptor is a newborn girl in good health. CDR3 bases: TGCGCCAGCAGCTCGGAAGAGTTTCTCTCTGGGGCCAACGTCCTGACTTTC. It translates to CASSSEEFLSGANVLTF. Drawing the rest from reference TRBV5-1 and TRBJ2-6, the complete variable domain is KAGVTQTPRYLIKTRGQQVTLSCSPISGHRSVSWYQQTPGQGLQFLFEYFSETQRNKGNFPGRFSGRQFSNSRSEMNVSTLELGDSALYLCASSSEEFLSGANVLTFGAGSRLTVL.